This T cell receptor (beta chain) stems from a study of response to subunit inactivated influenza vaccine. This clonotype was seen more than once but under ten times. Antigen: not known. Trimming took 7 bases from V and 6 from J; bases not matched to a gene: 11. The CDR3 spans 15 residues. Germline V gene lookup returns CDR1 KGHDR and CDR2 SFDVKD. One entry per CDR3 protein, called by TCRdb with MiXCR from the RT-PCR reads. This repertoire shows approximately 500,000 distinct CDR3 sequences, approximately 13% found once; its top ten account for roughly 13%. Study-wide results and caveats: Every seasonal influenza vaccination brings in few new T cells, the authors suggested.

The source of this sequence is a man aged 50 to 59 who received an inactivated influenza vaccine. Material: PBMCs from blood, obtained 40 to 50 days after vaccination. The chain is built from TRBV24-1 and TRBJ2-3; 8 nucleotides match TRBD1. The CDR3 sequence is CATSAMDRVGDTQYF. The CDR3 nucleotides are TGTGCCACCAGCGCCATGGACAGGGTGGGGGATACGCAGTATTTT.